The 32 T cell receptor beta chains presented below share a single source sample, sequenced in a study of cytomegalovirus exposure and HLA in healthy donors. 13 Jbeta primers and 60 Vbeta primers were used for the PCR. The method was immunoSEQ multiplex PCR; TCRdb's version includes in-frame clones alone and lacks a portion of them. The sample records some 240,000 clones, 70% to 85% being singletons. The specimen sequenced was PBMCs. Source of these receptors: a male donor in good health and CMV-seronegative.

The rearrangement links TRBV28 to TRBJ1-2, with 10 bases identical to TRBD1. The trim removed 6 bases at V and 4 bases at J, leaving 2 bases unmatched. Per the germline V gene, CDR1 is MDHEN and CDR2 is SYDVKM. The CDR3 length is 13 residues. The chain's CDR3 is CASRGQGLYGYTF. CDR3 sequence (DNA): TGTGCCAGCAGGGGACAGGGGCTCTATGGCTACACCTTC.

The chain couples TRBV9 to TRBJ2-3; possible D gene TRBD1, 5 bases. The CDR3 has 12 residues. V lost 7 bases and J 4 bases, leaving 10 bases between the germline ends. The germline CDR1 and CDR2 sequences are SGDLS and YYNGEE. Here the CDR3 DNA reads TGTGCCAGCGCAGGGTTGGCAGATACGCAGTATTTT. It encodes CASAGLADTQYF. The complete variable domain, with remaining parts taken from reference TRBV9 and TRBJ2-3, reads DSGVTQTPKHLITATGQRVTLRCSPRSGDLSVYWYQQSLDQGLQFLIQYYNGEERAKGNILERFSAQQFPDLHSELNLSSLELGDSALYFCASAGLADTQYFGPGTRLTVL.

The J gene is TRBJ2-5, the V gene TRBV7-9; D possibly corresponds to TRBD2 (7 bases). From germline, CDR1 is SEHNR and CDR2 FQNEAQ (reference sequence). This CDR3 comprises 14 residues. V was shortened by 2 bases and J by 5 bases, with 12 bases between the two germline ends. In DNA, the CDR3 is TGTGCCAGCAGCTTAATGGCGGGGGCGGAGACCCAGTACTTC. It codes for CASSLMAGAETQYF.

This chain joins TRBV11-2 and TRBJ2-6, with TRBD1 as a possible D gene (7 bases). The CDR3 consists of 17 residues. Trimming removed 5 bases from V and 4 bases from J, with 18 bases in between. CDR1 SGHAT and CDR2 FQNNGV come from the germline V gene. CDR3 sequence reads: CASSLAGGPSGANVLTF. CDR3 DNA sequence: TGTGCCAGCAGCCTCGCAGGGGGGCCCTCAGGGGCCAACGTCCTGACTTTC. Drawing the rest from reference TRBV11-2 and TRBJ2-6, the complete variable domain is EAGVAQSPRYKIIEKRQSVAFWCNPISGHATLYWYQQILGQGPKLLIQFQNNGVVDDSQLPKDRFSAERLKGVDSTLKIQPAKLEDSAVYLCASSLAGGPSGANVLTFGAGSRLTVL.

The chain links TRBV29-1 to TRBJ2-1; TRBD2 matches at 7 bases. The length of the CDR3 is 13 residues. Germline values: CDR1 SQVTM, CDR2 ANQGSEA. Trimming removed 3 bases from V and 6 bases from J; junction bases left unmatched: 5. CDR3 region: CSVEGDYGNEQFF. The CDR3 DNA reads TGCAGCGTTGAGGGGGACTACGGCAATGAGCAGTTCTTC.

The chain carries TRBV6-5 and TRBJ2-7, with D perhaps TRBD2 (5 bases). This CDR3 is 14 amino acids long. Trimming pared 2 bases from V and 7 bases from J, leaving 15 bases between. Germline CDR1 and CDR2: MNHEY and SVGAGI. CDR3 region: CASSYEGRSQEQYF. The CDR3 bases are TGTGCCAGCAGTTACGAGGGAAGGAGCCAAGAGCAGTACTTC.

The genes are TRBV28 and TRBJ2-5; 9 bases fit TRBD1. The J call is doubtful: the DNA matches TRBJ2-7 better. The CDR3 runs to 14 residues. Germline CDR1 and CDR2: MDHEN and SYDVKM. DNA of the CDR3: TGTGCCAGCAGTATTCCGGGACAGGGAGGCGAGCAGTACTTC. Translated: CASSIPGQGGEQYF.

The J gene is TRBJ2-1, the V gene TRBV10-2; 7 bases match TRBD2. Germline trimming cut 3 bases from V and 2 bases from J; bases unmatched to any gene: 4. Germline CDR1 reads WSHSY; CDR2 reads SAAADI. The CDR3 has 15 residues. This CDR3 is CASSDLAGAYNEQFF. The CDR3 coding sequence is TGCGCCAGCAGTGATTTGGCGGGAGCCTACAATGAGCAGTTCTTC.

The chain links TRBV5-1 to TRBJ2-1, with 12 bases identical to TRBD2. The CDR3 totals 16 residues. CDR1 SGHRS and CDR2 YFSETQ come from the germline V gene. V lost 3 bases and J lost 2; bases outside the gene matches: 3. CDR3 sequence: CASSSPSGRAYNEQFF. In DNA form, the CDR3 reads TGCGCCAGCAGCTCCCCTAGCGGGAGGGCCTACAATGAGCAGTTCTTC.

This clone turned up a few times. V is TRBV28 and J is TRBJ1-1; D is perhaps TRBD1 (5 bases). The CDR3 runs to 16 residues. The ends were cut back, 5 bases at V and 4 bases at J, with 20 bases in the middle. The V gene's germline CDR1 is MDHEN and CDR2 SYDVKM. CDR3 protein: CASSPPSWRTGTEAFF. The CDR3 region has the DNA TGTGCCAGCAGTCCCCCCTCCTGGAGAACAGGCACTGAAGCTTTCTTT.

J is TRBJ1-4 and V is TRBV9; D perhaps matches TRBD1 (5 bases). Germline CDR1 SGDLS, CDR2 YYNGEE. The CDR3 consists of 15 residues. V was shortened by 0 bases and J by 5 bases, with 11 bases between the two germline ends. CDR3 coding DNA: TGTGCCAGCAGCGTAGCACAGGCAGGGAATGAAAAACTGTTTTTT. As protein: CASSVAQAGNEKLFF.

The gene calls are TRBV19 and TRBJ2-7, with TRBD2 matching over 8 bases. The germline V gene has CDR1 LNHDA and CDR2 SQIVND (reference sequence). The junction had 10 bases not matched to a gene; V was cut back by 5 bases and J by 4 bases. The CDR3 is 15 amino acids. The CDR3 protein is CASSPSGGPTYEQYF. The CDR3 DNA is TGTGCCAGTAGTCCGTCGGGGGGGCCGACGTACGAGCAGTACTTC.

The chain couples TRBV4-1 to TRBJ2-7; 9 nucleotides match TRBD1. With V trimmed by 1 base and J by 1 base, 8 bases remained unmatched. The CDR3 runs to 17 residues. The germline CDR1 and CDR2 sequences are MGHRA and YSYEKL. In nucleotides, the CDR3 is TGCGCCAGCAGCCAAGTAAGACTCGGGACAGGGTCCTACGAGCAGTACTTC. Protein sequence: CASSQVRLGTGSYEQYF.

Worth noting for this clone: Because it lacks the conserved phenylalanine or tryptophan at the end, this CDR3 is likely a read error. The DNA is omitted, as the CDR3 cannot be located on it reliably, and the CDR3 follows TCRdb's listing. The CDR3 here is CASSLTGTGARDSL. The chain employs TRBV5-6 and TRBJ2-7; the table's D call, TRBD1, was not checked against the DNA. The CDR3 length is 14 residues, termini included. Germline V gene data show CDR1 as SGHDT and CDR2 as YYEEEE.

This chain connects TRBV7-9 to TRBJ1-6; D is unresolved. V shed 1 base and J shed 8 bases, with 9 bases lying between them. This CDR3 comprises 14 residues. Germline V gives CDR1 SEHNR, CDR2 FQNEAQ (reference sequence). The CDR3 sequence: CASSLDGSYSPLHF. The DNA for the CDR3 is TGTGCCAGCAGCTTAGATGGGAGCTATTCACCCCTCCACTTT.

The chain employs TRBV27 and TRBJ1-4, with D unclear. CDR3 size: 15 residues. V was shortened by 6 bases and J by 0 bases, with 11 bases between the two germline ends. CDR1 is MNHEY and CDR2 is SMNVEV in the germline V gene (reference sequence). DNA of the CDR3: TGTGCCAGCAGCCCCGTCCGTGCAACTAATGAAAAACTGTTTTTT. It encodes CASSPVRATNEKLFF. Full variable domain (rest looked up from reference TRBV27 and TRBJ1-4): EAQVTQNPRYLITVTGKKLTVTCSQNMNHEYMSWYRQDPGLGLRQIYYSMNVEVTDKGDVPEGYKVSRKEKRNFPLILESPSPNQTSLYFCASSPVRATNEKLFFGSGTQLSVL.

V is TRBV6-5 and J is TRBJ1-2; 8 positions match TRBD1. V shed 5 bases, J shed 6 bases, and the junction held 5 bases outside the gene matches. This CDR3 is 13 amino acids long. CDR1 is MNHEY, CDR2 SVGAGI, per germline. The DNA for the CDR3 is TGTGCCAGCAGTGAGGAGGACAGGGATGGCTACACCTTC. This gives the protein CASSEEDRDGYTF.

The DNA for the CDR3 is TGTGCCAGCAGTCCCGACAGGAGGAGTCAGCCCCAGCATTTT. Protein sequence: CASSPDRRSQPQHF. The rearrangement links TRBV27 to TRBJ1-5, with D possibly TRBD1 on 6 matching bases. The CDR3 consists of 14 residues. Trimming shortened V by 5 bases and J by 6 bases, and 14 bases separated the two germline ends. The germline gives CDR1 MNHEY, CDR2 SMNVEV (reference sequence).

With regard to this clone: Other DNA sequences in this sample translate to the same CDR3. The rearrangement joins TRBV29-1 to TRBJ2-1, with 10 bases aligning to TRBD2. CDR3 length: 12 residues. Per germline, CDR1 SQVTM and CDR2 ANQGSEA. Trimming at V came to 2 bases and at J to 8 bases, leaving 0 bases not matched to a gene. CDR3 in amino acids: CSVELAGDEQFF. CDR3 in DNA: TGCAGCGTTGAACTAGCGGGAGATGAGCAGTTCTTC.

The chain recombines TRBV18 with TRBJ2-1, with 10 bases matching TRBD1. Trimming at V came to 3 bases and at J to 9 bases, leaving 11 bases not matched to a gene. Germline V gene sequence: CDR1 KGHSH, CDR2 LQKENI. CDR3 size: 16 residues. The CDR3 DNA reads TGTGCCAGCTCACCGCTCGGACAGGGGGGTATTGGTGAGCAGTTCTTC. Amino acids: CASSPLGQGGIGEQFF.

The chain carries TRBV28 and TRBJ1-5, with D possibly being TRBD1 (6 bases). The CDR3 runs 15 residues. Germline V gives CDR1 MDHEN, CDR2 SYDVKM. Trimming removed 6 bases from V and 5 bases from J, with 17 bases in between. The CDR3 here is CASSPTAGDHQPQHF. CDR3 nucleotides: TGTGCCAGCAGCCCTACGGCAGGGGACCATCAGCCCCAGCATTTT.

J is TRBJ2-7 and V is TRBV9; maybe TRBD1 (5 bases). CDR3 length: 16 amino acids. Trimming removed 4 bases at V and 6 bases at J, with 23 bases between. CDR1 is SGDLS, CDR2 YYNGEE, per germline. CDR3 sequence (DNA): TGTGCCAGCAGCCCCCATGCCCCGAGCAGGGTAAGCGAGCAGTACTTC. Its translation: CASSPHAPSRVSEQYF.

V gene TRBV7-9 combines with J gene TRBJ2-7; 11 bases are shared with TRBD2. Germline values: CDR1 SEHNR, CDR2 FQNEAQ (reference sequence). V shed 5 bases and J 5 bases; nucleotides not matched to a gene: 8. The CDR3 consists of 15 residues. CDR3 nucleotides: TGTGCCAGCAGCCCAACCCCACTAGCGGGAGACGAGCAGTACTTC. Translated: CASSPTPLAGDEQYF.

The rearrangement joins TRBV4-1 to TRBJ1-1; 7 bases are shared with TRBD1. The CDR3 runs to 15 residues. Trimming took 8 bases from V and 1 from J; bases not matched to a gene: 10. The germline V gene has CDR1 MGHRA and CDR2 YSYEKL. The CDR3 region has the DNA TGCGCCAGCGGATGGCCGGGACAGACGAACACTGAAGCTTTCTTT. It translates to CASGWPGQTNTEAFF.

The chain employs TRBV19 and TRBJ2-4; TRBD1 agrees at 8 bases. CDR1 is LNHDA, CDR2 SQIVND, per germline (reference sequence). The CDR3 loop spans 17 amino acids. J was trimmed by 0 bases and V by 2 bases; bases with no gene match: 6. CDR3 coding DNA: TGTGCCAGTAGTATACAAGACAGGGGATTAGCCAAAAACATTCAGTACTTC. It specifies CASSIQDRGLAKNIQYF.

This clone was seen a handful of times. The chain joins TRBV2 to TRBJ2-3, with unresolved D. CDR3 length: 12 amino acids. V was cut by 8 bases and J by 6 bases, with 12 bases left in between. CDR1 is SNHLY and CDR2 is FYNNEI in the germline V gene. CDR3 sequence: CASLVPQDTQYF. CDR3 nucleotides: TGTGCCAGCCTAGTCCCCCAGGATACGCAGTATTTT.

J is TRBJ2-1 and V is TRBV14; TRBD2 agrees at 7 bases. The CDR3 covers 13 residues. Germline CDR1 and CDR2: SGHDN and FVKESK. J was trimmed by 2 bases and V by 8 bases; bases with no gene match: 3. The CDR3 DNA is TGTGCCAGCGAGGCGGGAGCCTACAATGAGCAGTTCTTC. Protein: CASEAGAYNEQFF.

The J gene is TRBJ2-1, the V gene TRBV4-1; the match to TRBD2 covers 8 bases. The V gene's germline CDR1 is MGHRA and CDR2 YSYEKL. This CDR3 is 16 amino acids long. The J segment lost 7 bases and the V segment lost 2 bases, leaving 10 bases of the junction unmatched. CDR3 residues: CASSQRSGGRRNEQFF. Here the CDR3 DNA reads TGCGCCAGCAGCCAAAGGAGCGGGGGACGTAGGAATGAGCAGTTCTTC.

V usage is TRBV10-3 and J usage is TRBJ2-7; D gene uncertain. The germline V gene has CDR1 ENHRY and CDR2 SYGVKD. The CDR3 sequence is 13 residues long. Trimming left V 8 bases short and J 0 bases short, with 11 bases between. CDR3 in DNA: TGTGCCATCTCGACTCCGATCTCCTACGAGCAGTACTTC. It translates to CAISTPISYEQYF.

This clone was counted between two and nine times. The chain uses TRBV4-1 and TRBJ2-3; 10 bases agree with TRBD2. The CDR3 runs to 13 residues. Germline CDR1 reads MGHRA; CDR2 reads YSYEKL. V trimming: 3 bases; J trimming: 15 bases; junction bases outside the gene matches: 9. Written as DNA, the CDR3 is TGCGCCAGCAGCCAGCGAACTAGCGGGATTCAATATTTT. As protein: CASSQRTSGIQYF.

The CDR3 bases are TGCGCCAGCAGCCCCCCAGCGGAGACTAGCGGGACCTACGAGCAGTACTTC. It encodes CASSPPAETSGTYEQYF. The chain carries TRBV4-1 and TRBJ2-7, with 11 bases lining up with TRBD2. The CDR3 contains 17 residues. Trimming removed 4 bases from V and 2 bases from J; junction bases left unmatched: 10. Looked up from germline, CDR1 is MGHRA and CDR2 is YSYEKL.

The rearrangement links TRBV6-5 to TRBJ1-2, with 10 bases that match TRBD1. V was clipped by 0 bases and J by 4 bases; unmatched bases: 2. Per the germline V gene, CDR1 is MNHEY and CDR2 is SVGAGI. The CDR3 is made up of 15 amino acids. CDR3 protein: CASSYSRDRGYGYTF. CDR3 in DNA: TGTGCCAGCAGTTACTCGCGGGACAGGGGCTATGGCTACACCTTC.